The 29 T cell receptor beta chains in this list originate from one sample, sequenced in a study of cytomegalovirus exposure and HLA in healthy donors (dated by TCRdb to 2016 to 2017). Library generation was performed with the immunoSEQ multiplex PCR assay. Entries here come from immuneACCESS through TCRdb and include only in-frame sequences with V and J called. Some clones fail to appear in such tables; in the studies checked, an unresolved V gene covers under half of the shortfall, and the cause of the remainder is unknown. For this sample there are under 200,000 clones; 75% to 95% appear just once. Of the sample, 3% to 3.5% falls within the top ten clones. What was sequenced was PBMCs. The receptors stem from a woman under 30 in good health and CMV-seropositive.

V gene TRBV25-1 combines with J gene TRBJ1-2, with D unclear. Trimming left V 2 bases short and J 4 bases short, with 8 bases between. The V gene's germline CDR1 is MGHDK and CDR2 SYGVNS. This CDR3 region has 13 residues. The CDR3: CASSEPSSYGYTF. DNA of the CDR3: TGTGCCAGCAGTGAACCTAGTTCCTATGGCTACACCTTC.

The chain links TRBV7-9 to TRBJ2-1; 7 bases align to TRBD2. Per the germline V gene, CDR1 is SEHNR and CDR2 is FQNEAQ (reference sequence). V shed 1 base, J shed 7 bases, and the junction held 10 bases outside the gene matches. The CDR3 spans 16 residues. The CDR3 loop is CASSLEAVGRANEQFF. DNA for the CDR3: TGTGCCAGCAGCTTAGAAGCGGTGGGGAGGGCGAATGAGCAGTTCTTC.

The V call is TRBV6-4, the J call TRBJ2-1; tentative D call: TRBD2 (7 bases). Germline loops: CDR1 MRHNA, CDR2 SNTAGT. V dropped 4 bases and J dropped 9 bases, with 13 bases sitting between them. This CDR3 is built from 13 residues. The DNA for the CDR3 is TGTGCCAGCAGTGTAGGGGGGGCGGGTGAGCAGTTCTTC. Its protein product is CASSVGGAGEQFF.

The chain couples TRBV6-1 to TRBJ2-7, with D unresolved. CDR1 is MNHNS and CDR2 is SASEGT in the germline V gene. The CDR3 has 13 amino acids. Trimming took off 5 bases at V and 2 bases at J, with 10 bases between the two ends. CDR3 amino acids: CASSNTIPYEQYF. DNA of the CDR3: TGTGCCAGCAGTAACACGATACCCTACGAGCAGTACTTC.

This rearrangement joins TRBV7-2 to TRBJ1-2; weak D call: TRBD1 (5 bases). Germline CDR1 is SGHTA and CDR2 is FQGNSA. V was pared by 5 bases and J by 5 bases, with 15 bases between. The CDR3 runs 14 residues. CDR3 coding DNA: TGTGCCAGCAGCGTCCAGGGTCGCCTATATGGCTACACCTTC. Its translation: CASSVQGRLYGYTF. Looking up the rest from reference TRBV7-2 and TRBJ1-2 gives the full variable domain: GAGVSQSPSNKVTEKGKDVELRCDPISGHTALYWYRQSLGQGLEFLIYFQGNSAPDKSGLPSDRFSAERTGGSVSTLTIQRTQQEDSAVYLCASSVQGRLYGYTFGSGTRLTVV.

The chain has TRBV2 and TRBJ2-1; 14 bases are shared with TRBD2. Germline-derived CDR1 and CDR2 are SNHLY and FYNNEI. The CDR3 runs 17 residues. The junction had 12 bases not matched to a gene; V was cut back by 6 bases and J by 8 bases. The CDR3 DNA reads TGTGCCAGCAGCGATACCGGGACTAGCGGGAGTTTCTATGAGCAGTTCTTC. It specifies CASSDTGTSGSFYEQFF.

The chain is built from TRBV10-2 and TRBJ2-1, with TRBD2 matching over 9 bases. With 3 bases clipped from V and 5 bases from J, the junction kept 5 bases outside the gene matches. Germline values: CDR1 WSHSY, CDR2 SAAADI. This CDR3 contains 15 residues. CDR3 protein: CASSDPGGRDNEQFF. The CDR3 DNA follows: TGCGCCAGCAGTGATCCTGGCGGGAGGGACAATGAGCAGTTCTTC.

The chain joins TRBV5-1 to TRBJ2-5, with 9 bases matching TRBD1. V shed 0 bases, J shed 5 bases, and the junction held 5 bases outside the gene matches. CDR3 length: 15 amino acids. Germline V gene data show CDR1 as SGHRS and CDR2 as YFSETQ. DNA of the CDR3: TGCGCCAGCAGCTTGGGGGACAGGGCTTCCGAGACCCAGTACTTC. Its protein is CASSLGDRASETQYF.

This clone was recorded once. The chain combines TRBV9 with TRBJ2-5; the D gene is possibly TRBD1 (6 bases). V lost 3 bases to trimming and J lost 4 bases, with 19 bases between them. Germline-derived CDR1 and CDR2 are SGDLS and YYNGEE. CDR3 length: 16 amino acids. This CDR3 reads CASSESPQGSRETQYF. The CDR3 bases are TGTGCCAGCAGCGAAAGTCCACAGGGATCGAGAGAGACCCAGTACTTC. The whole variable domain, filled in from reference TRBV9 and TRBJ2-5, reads DSGVTQTPKHLITATGQRVTLRCSPRSGDLSVYWYQQSLDQGLQFLIQYYNGEERAKGNILERFSAQQFPDLHSELNLSSLELGDSALYFCASSESPQGSRETQYFGPGTRLLVL.

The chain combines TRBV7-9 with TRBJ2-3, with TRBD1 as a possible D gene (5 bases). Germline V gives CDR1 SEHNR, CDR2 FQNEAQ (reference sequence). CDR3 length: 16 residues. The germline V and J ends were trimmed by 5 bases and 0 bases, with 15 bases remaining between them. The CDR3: CASSPGDSVSTDTQYF. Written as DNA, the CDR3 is TGTGCCAGCAGCCCCGGAGACAGCGTTAGCACAGATACGCAGTATTTT.

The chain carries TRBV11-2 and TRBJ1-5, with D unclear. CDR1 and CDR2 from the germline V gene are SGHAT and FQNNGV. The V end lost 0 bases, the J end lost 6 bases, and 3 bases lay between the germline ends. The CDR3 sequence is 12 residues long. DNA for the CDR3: TGTGCCAGCAGCTTAGACGGTCAGCCCCAGCATTTT. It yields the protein CASSLDGQPQHF.

CDR3 coding DNA: TGTGCCAGCAGCCCTTGGACAGGGGGGAACACCGGGGAGCTGTTTTTT. Protein: CASSPWTGGNTGELFF. The chain recombines TRBV14 with TRBJ2-2; 10 bases align to TRBD1. The J segment lost 1 base and the V segment lost 4 bases, leaving 3 bases of the junction unmatched. The CDR3 runs to 16 residues. The V gene's germline CDR1 is SGHDN and CDR2 FVKESK.

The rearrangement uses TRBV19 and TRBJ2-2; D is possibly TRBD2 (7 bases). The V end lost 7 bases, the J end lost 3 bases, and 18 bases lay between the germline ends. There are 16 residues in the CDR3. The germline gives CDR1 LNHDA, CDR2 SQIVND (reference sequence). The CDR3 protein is CASTRKGGRDTGELFF. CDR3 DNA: TGTGCCAGTACCCGCAAGGGGGGGAGGGACACCGGGGAGCTGTTTTTT.

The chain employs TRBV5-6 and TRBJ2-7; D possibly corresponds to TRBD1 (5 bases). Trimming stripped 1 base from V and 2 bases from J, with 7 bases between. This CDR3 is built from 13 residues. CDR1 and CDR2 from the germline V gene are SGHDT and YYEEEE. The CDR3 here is CASSLRGPYEQYF. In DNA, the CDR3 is TGTGCCAGCAGCTTGAGGGGCCCCTACGAGCAGTACTTC.

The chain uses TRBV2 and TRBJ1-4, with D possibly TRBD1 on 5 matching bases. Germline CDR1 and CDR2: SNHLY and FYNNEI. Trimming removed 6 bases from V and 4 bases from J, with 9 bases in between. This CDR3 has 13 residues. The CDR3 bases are TGTGCCAGCAGAATACAGGTTAATGAAAAACTGTTTTTT. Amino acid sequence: CASRIQVNEKLFF.

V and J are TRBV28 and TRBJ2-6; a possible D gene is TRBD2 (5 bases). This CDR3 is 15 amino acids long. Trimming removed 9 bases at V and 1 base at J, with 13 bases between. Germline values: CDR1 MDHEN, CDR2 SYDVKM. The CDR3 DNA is TGTGCCAGTGGACTGTCGGTATCTGGGGCCAACGTCCTGACTTTC. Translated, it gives CASGLSVSGANVLTF.

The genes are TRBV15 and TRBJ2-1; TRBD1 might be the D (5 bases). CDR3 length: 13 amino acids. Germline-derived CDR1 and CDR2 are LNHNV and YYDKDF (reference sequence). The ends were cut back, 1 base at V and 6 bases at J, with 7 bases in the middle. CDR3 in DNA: TGTGCCACCAGCAGAGCTGGGGCCAATGAGCAGTTCTTC. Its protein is CATSRAGANEQFF.

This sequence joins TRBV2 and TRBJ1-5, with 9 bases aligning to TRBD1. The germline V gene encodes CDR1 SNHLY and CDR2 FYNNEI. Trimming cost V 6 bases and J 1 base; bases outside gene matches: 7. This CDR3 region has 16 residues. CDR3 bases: TGTGCCAGCAGCCGCCCCGGACAGGGGAGCAATCAGCCCCAGCATTTT. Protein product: CASSRPGQGSNQPQHF.

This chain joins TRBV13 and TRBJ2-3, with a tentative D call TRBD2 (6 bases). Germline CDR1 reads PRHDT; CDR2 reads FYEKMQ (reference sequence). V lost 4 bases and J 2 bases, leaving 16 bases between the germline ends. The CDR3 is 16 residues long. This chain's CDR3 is CASSSFSGGNTDTQYF. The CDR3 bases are TGTGCCAGCAGCTCCTTTAGCGGTGGGAACACAGATACGCAGTATTTT.

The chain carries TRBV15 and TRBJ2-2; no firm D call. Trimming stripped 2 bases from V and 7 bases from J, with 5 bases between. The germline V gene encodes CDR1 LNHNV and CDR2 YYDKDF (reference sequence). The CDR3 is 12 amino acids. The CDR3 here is CATSRRSGELFF. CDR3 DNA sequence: TGTGCCACCAGCAGAAGGAGCGGGGAGCTGTTTTTT.

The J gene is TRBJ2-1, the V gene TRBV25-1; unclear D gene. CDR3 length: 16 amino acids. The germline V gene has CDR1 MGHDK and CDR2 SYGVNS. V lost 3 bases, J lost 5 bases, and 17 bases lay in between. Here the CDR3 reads CASSDNPGLRHNEQFF. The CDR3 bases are TGTGCCAGCAGTGATAATCCTGGGCTGCGTCACAATGAGCAGTTCTTC.

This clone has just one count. The CDR3 DNA is TGTGCCAGCAGCCAAGATGGACTCGCCCCAGAAACCCAGTACTTC. This codes for CASSQDGLAPETQYF. The V gene is TRBV14, the J gene TRBJ2-5, with D perhaps matching TRBD2 (5 bases). Germline lookup yields CDR1 SGHDN and CDR2 FVKESK. Trimming took 0 bases from V and 8 from J, leaving 16 bases between them. This CDR3 region has 15 residues.

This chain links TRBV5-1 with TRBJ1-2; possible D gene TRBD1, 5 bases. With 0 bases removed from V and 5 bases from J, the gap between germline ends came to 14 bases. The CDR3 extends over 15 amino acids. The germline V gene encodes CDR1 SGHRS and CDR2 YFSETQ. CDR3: CASSLDLGGPYGYTF. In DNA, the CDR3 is TGCGCCAGCAGCTTGGACTTGGGGGGACCGTATGGCTACACCTTC.

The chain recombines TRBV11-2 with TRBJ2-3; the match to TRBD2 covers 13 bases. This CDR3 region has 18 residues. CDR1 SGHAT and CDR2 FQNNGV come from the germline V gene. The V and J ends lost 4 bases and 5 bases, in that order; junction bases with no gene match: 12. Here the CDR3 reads CASSYWGRLAGGVDTQYF. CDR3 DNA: TGTGCCAGCAGCTATTGGGGAAGACTAGCGGGAGGCGTAGATACGCAGTATTTT.

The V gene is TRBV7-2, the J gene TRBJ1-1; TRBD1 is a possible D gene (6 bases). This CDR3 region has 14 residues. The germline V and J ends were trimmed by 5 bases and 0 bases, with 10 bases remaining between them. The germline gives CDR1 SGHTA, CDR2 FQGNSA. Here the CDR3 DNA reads TGTGCCAGCAGCAAACAGGGATTGAACACTGAAGCTTTCTTT. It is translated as CASSKQGLNTEAFF.

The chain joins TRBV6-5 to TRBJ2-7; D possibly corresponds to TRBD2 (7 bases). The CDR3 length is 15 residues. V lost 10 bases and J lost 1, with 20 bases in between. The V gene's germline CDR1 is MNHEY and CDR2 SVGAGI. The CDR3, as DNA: TGTGCCATAGGGGGGGTAGAGGACAGTTCCTACGAGCAGTACTTC. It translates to CAIGGVEDSSYEQYF.

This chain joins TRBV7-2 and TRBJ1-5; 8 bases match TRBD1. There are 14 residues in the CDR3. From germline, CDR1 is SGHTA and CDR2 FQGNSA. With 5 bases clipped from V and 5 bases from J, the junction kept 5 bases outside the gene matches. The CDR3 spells CASSRNRGDQPQHF. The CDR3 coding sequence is TGTGCCAGCAGCCGTAACAGGGGGGATCAGCCCCAGCATTTT.

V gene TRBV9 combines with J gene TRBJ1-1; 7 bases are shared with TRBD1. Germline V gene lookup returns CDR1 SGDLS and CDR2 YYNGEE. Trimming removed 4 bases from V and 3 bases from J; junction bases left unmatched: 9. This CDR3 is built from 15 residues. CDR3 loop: CASSPRQGWDTEAFF. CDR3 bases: TGTGCCAGCAGCCCGCGACAGGGTTGGGACACTGAAGCTTTCTTT.

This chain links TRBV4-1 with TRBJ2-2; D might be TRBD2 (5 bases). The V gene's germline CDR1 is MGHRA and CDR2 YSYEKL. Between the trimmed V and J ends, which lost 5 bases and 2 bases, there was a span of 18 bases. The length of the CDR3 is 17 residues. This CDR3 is CASSRGWALTNTGELFF. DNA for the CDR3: TGCGCCAGCAGCAGAGGGTGGGCGTTGACAAACACCGGGGAGCTGTTTTTT.